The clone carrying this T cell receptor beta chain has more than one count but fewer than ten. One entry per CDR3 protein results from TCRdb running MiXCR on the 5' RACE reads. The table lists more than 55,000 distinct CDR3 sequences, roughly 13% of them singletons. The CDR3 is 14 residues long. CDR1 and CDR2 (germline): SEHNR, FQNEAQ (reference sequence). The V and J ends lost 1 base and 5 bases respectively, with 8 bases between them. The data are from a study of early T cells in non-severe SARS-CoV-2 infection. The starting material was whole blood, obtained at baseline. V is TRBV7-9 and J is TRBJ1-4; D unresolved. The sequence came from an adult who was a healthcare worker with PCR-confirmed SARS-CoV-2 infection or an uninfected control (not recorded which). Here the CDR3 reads CASSLDPGNEKLFF. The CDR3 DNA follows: TGTGCCAGCAGCTTAGATCCAGGCAATGAAAAACTGTTTTTT.